Reported below is one T cell receptor beta chain. Its antigen is as yet unknown. These data come from a study of T-cell reconstitution after alpha-beta-depleted transplantation in children. Trimming pared 0 bases from V and 7 bases from J, leaving 11 bases between. The length of the CDR3 is 13 residues. Germline V gives CDR1 SGHRS, CDR2 YFSETQ. Preparation of the TCRbeta library was carried out with unique molecular identifiers. TCRdb fed the PCR reads into MiXCR, producing one record per CDR3 protein. The sample shows 300,000 to 400,000 distinct CDR3 sequences, 15% to 20% of them seen only once. General study findings and limits: From surviving recipient T cells and thymic progenitors came the high day-60 TCRbeta diversity observed in some patients. By one year post-transplant, T-cell counts and diversity largely arose from T cells that were newly produced. Several hundred expanded graft clones reportedly supplied alpha-beta T cells about two months after transplant.

J is TRBJ2-7 and V is TRBV5-1, with D hard to call. The sequencing here drew on PBMCs, mostly from graft donor cells, taken 360 days after TCRalphabeta/CD19-depleted stem cell transplant. The sequence was collected from a male patient under 10 years old who had a stem cell transplant for acute lymphoblastic leukemia, so the T cells may come from the graft donor. CDR3 DNA sequence: TGCGCCAGCAGCTTGGTGGGCCTTTGGGAGCAGTACTTC. It codes for CASSLVGLWEQYF.